This is a list of T cell receptor beta chains from one sample in a study of control samples from healthy donors and cancer patients. Data came from immunoSEQ multiplex PCR; TCRdb stores just in-frame clones and leaves some out. The table has 20,000 to 30,000 clones, 75% to 85% seen once. Sequencing was done on a sample of PBMCs. These receptors all come from a man aged 55 to 70 with colorectal cancer. Both conserved end residues are part of each CDR3.

v_call: TRBV5-1
j_call: TRBJ2-7
cdr3_aa: CASSWSGQLSYEQYF

v_call: TRBV6-5
j_call: TRBJ1-6
cdr3_aa: CASSYSALSPLHF

v_call: TRBV6-2/TRBV6-3
j_call: TRBJ2-3
cdr3_aa: CASSYSASTDTQYF

v_call: TRBV29-1
j_call: TRBJ1-1
cdr3_aa: CSVGDRATEAFF

v_call: TRBV28
j_call: TRBJ2-2
cdr3_aa: CASSHGQNTGELFF

v_call: TRBV5-4
j_call: TRBJ2-7
cdr3_aa: CASSLPSGYEQYF

v_call: TRBV6-1
j_call: TRBJ2-5
cdr3_aa: CASSDSGGPRKTQYF

v_call: TRBV6-5
j_call: TRBJ1-4
cdr3_aa: CATLRVGGEKLFF

v_call: TRBV4-2
j_call: TRBJ2-5
cdr3_aa: CASSQVPGGGVETQYF

v_call: TRBV25-1
j_call: TRBJ1-4
cdr3_aa: CASSENPFLTRGEKLFF

v_call: TRBV5-1
j_call: TRBJ1-1
cdr3_aa: CASSLGDTEAFF

v_call: TRBV5-4
j_call: TRBJ1-1
cdr3_aa: CASSLSSGSTEAFF

v_call: TRBV3-1/TRBV3-2
j_call: TRBJ1-1
cdr3_aa: CASSRALGNTEAFF

v_call: TRBV12-3/TRBV12-4
j_call: TRBJ1-5
cdr3_aa: CASSLGGTGMNF

v_call: TRBV6-4
j_call: TRBJ2-2
cdr3_aa: CASSPGQDNTGELFF

v_call: TRBV6-6
j_call: TRBJ1-6
cdr3_aa: CASSWGTGPANSPLHF

v_call: TRBV24-1
j_call: TRBJ1-5
cdr3_aa: CATSDLFGAQHF

v_call: TRBV18
j_call: TRBJ1-5
cdr3_aa: CASSGQGGGQPQHF

v_call: TRBV3-1/TRBV3-2
j_call: TRBJ1-1
cdr3_aa: CASSQGRNTEAFF

v_call: TRBV4-3
j_call: TRBJ1-1
cdr3_aa: CASSRSGQDTEAFF

v_call: TRBV7-9
j_call: TRBJ1-5
cdr3_aa: CASSLGNNQPQHF

v_call: TRBV5-6
j_call: TRBJ1-3
cdr3_aa: CASQGNGNTIYF

v_call: TRBV2
j_call: TRBJ2-5
cdr3_aa: CASSDRVVAETQYF

v_call: TRBV4-1
j_call: TRBJ1-1
cdr3_aa: CASSQVGLHEAFF

v_call: TRBV2
j_call: TRBJ1-1
cdr3_aa: CASTQTGSQNTEAFF

v_call: TRBV10-1
j_call: TRBJ2-3
cdr3_aa: CASSGAGGTDTQYF

v_call: TRBV10-3
j_call: TRBJ1-1
cdr3_aa: CAISGDRGWTEAFF

v_call: TRBV15
j_call: TRBJ2-4
cdr3_aa: CATSRGRGAQNIQYF

v_call: TRBV20-1
j_call: TRBJ1-1
cdr3_aa: CSAVGNTEAFF

v_call: TRBV7-9
j_call: TRBJ1-6
cdr3_aa: CASSSPGTGYSPLHF

v_call: TRBV5-5
j_call: TRBJ2-1
cdr3_aa: CASSSRGGNNEQFF

v_call: TRBV6-2/TRBV6-3
j_call: TRBJ1-4
cdr3_aa: CASSYTEKLFF

v_call: TRBV4-1
j_call: TRBJ1-1
cdr3_aa: CASSQGILSRRGNTEAFF

v_call: TRBV27
j_call: TRBJ2-5
cdr3_aa: CASSLLQGAETQYF

v_call: TRBV11-2
j_call: TRBJ1-4
cdr3_aa: CASSRLGGATNEKLFF

v_call: TRBV9
j_call: TRBJ1-1
cdr3_aa: CASSFAGTNTEAFF

v_call: TRBV3-1/TRBV3-2
j_call: TRBJ1-3
cdr3_aa: CASSPSSGGRGGNTIYF

v_call: TRBV7-9
j_call: TRBJ1-4
cdr3_aa: CASSLPGATNEKLFF

v_call: TRBV10-3
j_call: TRBJ2-2
cdr3_aa: CAIRPTSGGVNTGELFF

v_call: TRBV6-5
j_call: TRBJ2-7
cdr3_aa: CASVSAGQGSYEQYF

v_call: TRBV11-3
j_call: TRBJ2-1
cdr3_aa: CASSERSGGANEQFF

v_call: TRBV18
j_call: TRBJ2-7
cdr3_aa: CASLEGQGNYEQYF

v_call: TRBV10-2
j_call: TRBJ2-1
cdr3_aa: CASCRASGGGTSEQFF

v_call: TRBV2
j_call: TRBJ1-5
cdr3_aa: CASSERGYSNQPQHF

v_call: TRBV3-1/TRBV3-2
j_call: TRBJ1-1
cdr3_aa: CASSQSGWTEAFF

v_call: TRBV15
j_call: TRBJ2-2
cdr3_aa: CATSRDERATGELFF

v_call: TRBV15
j_call: TRBJ2-5
cdr3_aa: CATSVDGRWETQYF

v_call: TRBV28
j_call: TRBJ2-6
cdr3_aa: CASSLYLGDGLSGANVLTF

v_call: TRBV25-1
j_call: TRBJ1-4
cdr3_aa: CASSEEIRGATNEKLFF